Shown below are 21 T cell receptor beta chains from a single sample sequenced in a study of shared clonotypes between healthy human individuals (dated by TCRdb to about 2020). The library was generated by the immunoSEQ multiplex PCR assay. Sourced from immuneACCESS, this table was stored by TCRdb with only in-frame sequences that have V and J called. A share of the clones is absent; for the studies checked, an unresolved V gene accounts for under half, and the remainder has no known explanation. This sample holds 850,000 to 1,200,000 clones; roughly 75% were observed only once. Of the sample, approximately 1.5% falls within the top ten clones. Sequencing used memory CD4+ T cells sorted from blood. Reading the label with the study, this specimen's cell subset or site is: CD45RA-negative fraction. These receptors originate from a man aged 18 to 30 in good health.

This chain joins TRBV6-5 and TRBJ1-2; 9 nucleotides agree with TRBD1. The junction had 13 bases not matched to a gene; V was cut back by 7 bases and J by 7 bases. CDR1 is MNHEY, CDR2 SVGAGI, per germline. The CDR3 loop spans 15 amino acids. This CDR3 reads CASTLGQGLLGGYTF. The CDR3 DNA is TGTGCCAGCACCTTAGGACAGGGGCTCTTGGGTGGCTACACCTTC.

V is TRBV2 and J is TRBJ2-5; D is undetermined. Per the germline V gene, CDR1 is SNHLY and CDR2 is FYNNEI. V was cut by 5 bases and J by 4 bases, with 11 bases left in between. The CDR3 has 13 amino acids. The CDR3 loop reads CASSRAWGETQYF. CDR3 DNA: TGTGCCAGCAGTAGGGCTTGGGGAGAGACCCAGTACTTC.

The table lists this clone with a few counts. The chain couples TRBV5-4 to TRBJ1-4; D is perhaps TRBD1 (6 bases). There are 17 residues in the CDR3. Trimming took 4 bases from V and 10 from J, leaving 26 bases between them. In germline, CDR1 is SGHNT, CDR2 YYREEE (reference sequence). This CDR3 reads CASSPGGAGTGGGKLFF. CDR3 DNA: TGTGCCAGCAGCCCCGGGGGCGCCGGGACCGGGGGAGGAAAACTGTTTTTT.

With respect to this clone: Its ends do not fully match the called genes, so a read error is possible. The chain combines TRBV7-7 with TRBJ2-5; possible D gene TRBD1, 5 bases. Germline loops: CDR1 SSHAT, CDR2 FNYEAQ (reference sequence). The CDR3 is 16 amino acids. The CDR3 region is CASSLGPTGPQETQYF. The DNA for the CDR3 is TGTGCTAGCAGCTTAGGACCCACAGGTCCCCAAGAGACCCAGTACTTC.

The V and J genes are TRBV27 and TRBJ1-5; a possible D gene is TRBD1 (5 bases). Germline values: CDR1 MNHEY, CDR2 SMNVEV (reference sequence). The CDR3 runs to 15 residues. Trimming cost V 9 bases and J 0 bases, with 15 bases left between them. CDR3 in DNA: TGTGCCAGTCGACAATCGACAGATAGCAATCAGCCCCAGCATTTT. This encodes CASRQSTDSNQPQHF.

The chain carries TRBV7-2 and TRBJ2-3, with 8 bases matching TRBD1. CDR1 SGHTA and CDR2 FQGNSA come from the germline V gene. V shed 6 bases, J shed 1 base, and the junction held 6 bases outside the gene matches. This CDR3 is 15 amino acids long. The CDR3 reads CASRKPGGGTDTQYF. CDR3 DNA: TGTGCCAGCAGGAAACCAGGGGGCGGCACAGATACGCAGTATTTT.

In its sample, this clone was seen once. The CDR3 protein is CASSLAASANTGELFF. CDR3 in DNA: TGTGCCAGCAGCTTAGCGGCTAGCGCTAACACCGGGGAGCTGTTTTTT. The J gene is TRBJ2-2, the V gene TRBV7-2, with D maybe TRBD2 (6 bases). The CDR3 has 16 residues. Germline CDR1 SGHTA, CDR2 FQGNSA. V was shortened by 0 bases and J by 2 bases, with 10 bases between the two germline ends.

The chain employs TRBV11-2 and TRBJ2-1; maybe TRBD2 (6 bases). This CDR3 contains 15 residues. Trimming cost V 0 bases and J 3 bases, with 9 bases left between them. Germline V gene sequence: CDR1 SGHAT, CDR2 FQNNGV. The CDR3 bases are TGTGCCAGCAGCTTAGACGGACTAAACTACAATGAGCAGTTCTTC. Amino acid sequence: CASSLDGLNYNEQFF.

The chain is built from TRBV5-1 and TRBJ2-3; a weak D match, TRBD2 (6 bases). This CDR3 comprises 13 residues. Germline CDR1 reads SGHRS; CDR2 reads YFSETQ. Trimming pared 3 bases from V and 1 base from J, leaving 6 bases between. CDR3 DNA: TGCGCCAGCAGCTGGGGGGGCACAGATACGCAGTATTTT. Protein sequence: CASSWGGTDTQYF.

The gene calls are TRBV30 and TRBJ2-4, with D unresolved. The CDR3 covers 16 residues. Trimming cost V 3 bases and J 1 base, with 16 bases left between them. CDR1 and CDR2 (germline): GTSNPN, SVGIG (reference sequence). The CDR3 DNA sequence: TGTGCCTGGAGCGGTAAAGGGCGCTTTGCCAAAAACATTCAGTACTTC. Protein: CAWSGKGRFAKNIQYF.

The chain recombines TRBV6-1 with TRBJ2-3; D is unclear. The germline V gene has CDR1 MNHNS and CDR2 SASEGT. The CDR3 covers 13 residues. V lost 5 bases to trimming and J lost 5 bases, with 11 bases between them. The CDR3 is CASSTFEGDTQYF. CDR3 DNA: TGTGCCAGCAGTACCTTTGAAGGAGATACGCAGTATTTT.

The chain carries TRBV29-1 and TRBJ2-2; weak D call: TRBD2 (5 bases). The CDR3 loop spans 12 amino acids. V was trimmed by 7 bases and J by 5 bases, leaving 11 bases between them. Germline CDR1 is SQVTM and CDR2 is ANQGSEA. The CDR3 region is CSGCTGTGELFF. The CDR3 nucleotides are TGCAGCGGGTGCACGGGGACCGGGGAGCTGTTTTTT.

The table lists this clone with a count of one. This rearrangement joins TRBV6-1 to TRBJ1-2; D gene uncertain. V was pared by 6 bases and J by 7 bases, with 15 bases between. The CDR3 extends over 13 amino acids. The V gene's germline CDR1 is MNHNS and CDR2 SASEGT. This chain's CDR3 is CASSGPPSGGYTF. DNA for the CDR3: TGTGCCAGCAGCGGACCCCCTTCAGGTGGCTACACCTTC.

This clone was observed a single time. The chain uses TRBV7-8 and TRBJ1-2; the D gene is possibly TRBD1 (6 bases). Germline-derived CDR1 and CDR2 are SGHVS and FQNEAQ. V was cut by 5 bases and J by 4 bases, with 20 bases left in between. CDR3 size: 16 residues. The CDR3 sequence: CASSLQAGADGYGYTF. CDR3 DNA sequence: TGTGCCAGCAGCCTACAAGCGGGGGCGGATGGCTATGGCTACACCTTC. Full variable domain (missing parts from reference TRBV7-8 and TRBJ1-2): GAGVSQSPRYKVAKRGQDVALRCDPISGHVSLFWYQQALGQGPEFLTYFQNEAQLDKSGLPSDRFFAERPEGSVSTLKIQRTQQEDSAVYLCASSLQAGADGYGYTFGSGTRLTVV.

This chain joins TRBV10-3 and TRBJ1-2; 7 bases are a match to TRBD1. The trim removed 6 bases at V and 7 bases at J, leaving 8 bases unmatched. This CDR3 contains 13 residues. Germline V lookup: CDR1 ENHRY, CDR2 SYGVKD. This CDR3 is CAISPDRVGGYTF. CDR3 coding DNA: TGTGCCATCAGCCCAGACAGGGTTGGTGGCTACACCTTC.

The V gene is TRBV13, the J gene TRBJ2-5; D may correspond to TRBD1 or TRBD2 (5 bases each). This CDR3 is 16 amino acids long. Germline lookup yields CDR1 PRHDT and CDR2 FYEKMQ (reference sequence). The V end was cut by 0 bases, the J end by 1 base, with 12 bases between. This CDR3 is CASSLGLRGGQETQYF. In DNA, the CDR3 is TGTGCCAGCAGCTTAGGCCTGAGGGGTGGCCAAGAGACCCAGTACTTC.

V and J are TRBV5-1 and TRBJ2-7, with 9 positions matching TRBD1. The CDR3 runs 13 residues. CDR1 SGHRS and CDR2 YFSETQ come from the germline V gene. With 4 bases clipped from V and 6 bases from J, the junction kept 5 bases outside the gene matches. The CDR3 sequence: CASSRPTGGEQYF. Here the CDR3 DNA reads TGCGCCAGCAGCCGGCCGACAGGGGGCGAGCAGTACTTC.

The chain is built from TRBV28 and TRBJ2-5; D call uncertain. The CDR3 length is 13 residues. The ends were cut back, 7 bases at V and 1 base at J, with 10 bases in the middle. Germline assignment: CDR1 MDHEN and CDR2 SYDVKM. The CDR3 region is CASTPSSQETQYF. DNA for the CDR3: TGTGCCAGCACCCCCAGCAGCCAAGAGACCCAGTACTTC.

The gene calls are TRBV5-1 and TRBJ1-1; 9 bases fit TRBD1. The CDR3 sequence is 14 residues long. The V segment lost 4 bases and the J segment 1 base; nucleotides outside the gene matches: 2. Germline assignment: CDR1 SGHRS and CDR2 YFSETQ. In DNA form, the CDR3 reads TGCGCCAGCAGCAGACAGGGGGAGAACACTGAAGCTTTCTTT. Translated, it gives CASSRQGENTEAFF.

The chain recombines TRBV7-2 with TRBJ1-2; perhaps TRBD1 as D (6 bases). Looked up from germline, CDR1 is SGHTA and CDR2 is FQGNSA. The V end was cut by 5 bases, the J end by 4 bases, with 14 bases between. The CDR3 runs 14 residues. The CDR3 DNA sequence: TGTGCCAGCAGCCTAAGTCAGGGGCTCTATGGCTACACCTTC. Amino acids: CASSLSQGLYGYTF.

V usage is TRBV6-6 and J usage is TRBJ2-5, with 11 bases lining up with TRBD2. The germline V gene has CDR1 MNHNY and CDR2 SVGAGI (reference sequence). V dropped 3 bases and J dropped 7; count of bases not matched to a gene: 4. This CDR3 is built from 14 residues. CDR3 residues: CASSYTSGSGTQYF. CDR3 coding DNA: TGTGCCAGCAGTTATACTAGCGGGAGTGGGACCCAGTACTTC.